The sequence of this T cell receptor (beta chain) was determined in a study of identifying expanded T cells in peripheral blood. Whole-study results and caveats: Across healthy donors, higher total template counts meant significantly greater roughly 2-week count variance. Over approximately two and four weeks, about 15 and 19 clones changed, versus approximately 1.2 between replicates.

A word on this clone: Its antigen is not identified.

This table comes from immunoSEQ multiplex PCR, and its TCRdb copy is limited to in-frame clones, with some not included. The repertoire holds more than 95,000 clones, with approximately 80% as singletons. No infections or other immune events were documented during collection. In germline, CDR1 is SGHVS, CDR2 FNYEAQ. The CDR3 runs 19 residues. V gave up 1 base and J gave up 0 bases, with 19 bases separating them. The sample consisted of blood. This sequence was found in a person aged 18 to 69 in good health. This chain links TRBV7-6 with TRBJ2-4, with D tentatively TRBD1 (5 bases). The DNA for the CDR3 is TGTGCCAGCAGCTTAGGGACACACAAGGCAGGAGCAGCCAAAAACATTCAGTACTTC. Translating it yields CASSLGTHKAGAAKNIQYF.